This TCR beta chain was sequenced for a study of blood T cell repertoires in COVID-19. The CDR3 extends over 15 amino acids. J was trimmed by 3 bases and V by 3 bases; bases with no gene match: 7. Germline V gene lookup returns CDR1 SGHNT and CDR2 YYREEE (reference sequence). TCRdb's table, derived via immunoSEQ multiplex PCR, lists solely in-frame clones and lacks some. The sample gives about 180,000 clones, 84% of which show up once; approximately 7.1% is in the top ten. The chain has TRBV5-4 and TRBJ2-7; 9 nucleotides match TRBD1. This TCR was recovered from a human donor in a cohort sampled during active COVID-19. What was sequenced was peripheral blood. Here the CDR3 DNA reads TGTGCCAGCAGCTCGGACAGGGGACCCCACTACGAGCAGTACTTC. Translation: CASSSDRGPHYEQYF.